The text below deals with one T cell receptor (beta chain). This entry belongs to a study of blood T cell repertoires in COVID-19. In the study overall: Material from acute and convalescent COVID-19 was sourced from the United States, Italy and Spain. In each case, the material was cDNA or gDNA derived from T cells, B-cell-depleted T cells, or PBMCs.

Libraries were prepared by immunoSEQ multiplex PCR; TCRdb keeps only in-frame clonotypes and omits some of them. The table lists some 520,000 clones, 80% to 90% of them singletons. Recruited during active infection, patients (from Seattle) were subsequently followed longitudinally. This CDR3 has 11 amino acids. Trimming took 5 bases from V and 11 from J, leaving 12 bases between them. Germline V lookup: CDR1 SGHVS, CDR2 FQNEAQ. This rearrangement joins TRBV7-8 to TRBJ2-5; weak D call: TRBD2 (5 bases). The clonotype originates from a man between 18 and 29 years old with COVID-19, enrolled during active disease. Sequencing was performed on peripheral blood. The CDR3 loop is CASSQRRRQYF. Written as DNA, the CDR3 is TGTGCCAGCAGCCAGCGGCGCCGTCAGTACTTC.